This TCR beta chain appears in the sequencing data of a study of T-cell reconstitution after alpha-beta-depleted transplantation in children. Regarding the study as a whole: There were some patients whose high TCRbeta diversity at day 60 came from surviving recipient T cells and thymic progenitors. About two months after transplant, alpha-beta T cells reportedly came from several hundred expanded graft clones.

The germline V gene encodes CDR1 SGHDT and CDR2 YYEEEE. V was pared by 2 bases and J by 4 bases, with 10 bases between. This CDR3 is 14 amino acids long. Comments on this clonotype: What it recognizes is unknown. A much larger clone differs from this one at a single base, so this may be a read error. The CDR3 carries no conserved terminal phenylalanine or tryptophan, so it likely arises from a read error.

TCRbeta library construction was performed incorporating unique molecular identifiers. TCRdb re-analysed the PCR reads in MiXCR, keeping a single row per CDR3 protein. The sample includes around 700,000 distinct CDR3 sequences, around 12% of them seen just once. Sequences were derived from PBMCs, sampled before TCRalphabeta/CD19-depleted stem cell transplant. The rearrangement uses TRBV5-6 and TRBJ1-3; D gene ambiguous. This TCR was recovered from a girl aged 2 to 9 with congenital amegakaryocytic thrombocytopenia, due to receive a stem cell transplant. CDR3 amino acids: CASSFRATGNTIYL. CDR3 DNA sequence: TGTGCCAGCAGCTTCCGGGCCACGGGAAACACCATATATCTT.